This entry is about one T cell receptor (beta chain). Its target is not known. This sample was taken from a study of cytomegalovirus exposure and HLA in healthy donors. Study at large: Genetic ancestry analysis placed over 65% of the 300 to 500 donors that were genotyped in the Caucasian-associated cluster. General study results and limits: Three chains tied to CMV proved CMV antigen-specific in vitro. The Asian-associated ancestry cluster reportedly had fewer N-insertions than the roughly 670-donor mean in a later analysis.

PCR primers comprised 60 Vbeta and 13 Jbeta primers. Sequencing was performed with immunoSEQ multiplex PCR; in TCRdb, only in-frame clones are kept and a portion is missing. The sample contains roughly 180,000 clones, 84% of which appear only once. This CDR3 contains 13 residues. Deletions cut 3 bases from V and 8 bases from J, with 13 bases between. Germline V lookup: CDR1 SGHVS, CDR2 FNYEAQ. The sequenced sample was PBMCs. This chain uses TRBV7-6 with TRBJ1-2; tentative D call: TRBD1 (5 bases). The receptor comes from a man aged 25 to 40 in good health and CMV-seronegative. The DNA for the CDR3 is TGTGCCAGCAGCTTTCAGGGTTACAACGGCTACACCTTC. Its translation is CASSFQGYNGYTF.